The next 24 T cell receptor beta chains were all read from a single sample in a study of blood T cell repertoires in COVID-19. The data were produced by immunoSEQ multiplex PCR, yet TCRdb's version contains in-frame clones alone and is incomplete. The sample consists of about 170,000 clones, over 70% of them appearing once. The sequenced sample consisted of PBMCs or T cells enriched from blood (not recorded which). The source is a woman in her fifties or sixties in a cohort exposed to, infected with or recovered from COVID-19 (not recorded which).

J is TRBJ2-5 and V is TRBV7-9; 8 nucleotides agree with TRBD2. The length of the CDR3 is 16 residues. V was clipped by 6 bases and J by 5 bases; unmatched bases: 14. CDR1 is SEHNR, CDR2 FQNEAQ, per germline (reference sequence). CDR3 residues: CASSLSGGRNGETQYF. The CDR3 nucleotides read TGTGCCAGCAGTCTGAGCGGGGGCCGAAATGGGGAGACCCAGTACTTC.

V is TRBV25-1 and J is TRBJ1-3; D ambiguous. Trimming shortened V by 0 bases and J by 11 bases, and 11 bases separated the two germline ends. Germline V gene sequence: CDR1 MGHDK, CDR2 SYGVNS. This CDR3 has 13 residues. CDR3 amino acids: CASSEYKDTPIYF. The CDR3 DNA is TGTGCCAGCAGTGAATATAAAGACACCCCCATATATTTT. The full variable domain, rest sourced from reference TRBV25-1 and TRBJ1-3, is EADIYQTPRYLVIGTGKKITLECSQTMGHDKMYWYQQDPGMELHLIHYSYGVNSTEKGDLSSESTVSRIRTEHFPLTLESARPSHTSQYLCASSEYKDTPIYFGEGSWLTVV.

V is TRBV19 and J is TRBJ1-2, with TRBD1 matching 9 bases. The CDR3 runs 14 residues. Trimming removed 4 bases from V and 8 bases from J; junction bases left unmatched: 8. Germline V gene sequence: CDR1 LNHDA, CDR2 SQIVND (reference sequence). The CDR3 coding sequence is TGTGCCAGTAGTACCCCACAGGGGGCGGGAGGCTACACCTTC. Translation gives CASSTPQGAGGYTF.

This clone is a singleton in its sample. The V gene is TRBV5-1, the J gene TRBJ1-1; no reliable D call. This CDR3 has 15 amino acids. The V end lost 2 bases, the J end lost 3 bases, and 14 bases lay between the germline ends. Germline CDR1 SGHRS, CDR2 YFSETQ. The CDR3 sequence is CASSLNSAGDTEAFF. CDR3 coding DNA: TGCGCCAGCAGCTTAAATTCCGCGGGAGACACTGAAGCTTTCTTT.

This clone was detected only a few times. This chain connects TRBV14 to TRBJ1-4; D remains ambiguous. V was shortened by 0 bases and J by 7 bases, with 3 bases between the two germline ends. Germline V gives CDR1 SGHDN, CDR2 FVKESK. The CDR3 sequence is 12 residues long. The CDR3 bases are TGTGCCAGCAGCCAAGATCGTGAAAAACTGTTTTTT. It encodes CASSQDREKLFF.

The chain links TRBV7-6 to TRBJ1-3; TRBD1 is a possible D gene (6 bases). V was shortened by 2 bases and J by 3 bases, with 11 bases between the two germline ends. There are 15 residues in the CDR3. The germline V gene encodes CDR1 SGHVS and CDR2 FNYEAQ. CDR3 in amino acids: CASSLSPGDGNTIYF. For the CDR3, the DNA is TGTGCCAGCAGCTTATCCCCAGGGGATGGAAACACCATATATTTT.

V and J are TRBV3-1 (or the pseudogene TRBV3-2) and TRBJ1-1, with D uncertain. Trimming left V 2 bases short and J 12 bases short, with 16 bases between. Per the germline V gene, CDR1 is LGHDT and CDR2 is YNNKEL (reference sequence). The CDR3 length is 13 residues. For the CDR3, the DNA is TGTGCCAGCAGCCAAACCCGGGAGGGTTCGCCTTTCTTT. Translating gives CASSQTREGSPFF.

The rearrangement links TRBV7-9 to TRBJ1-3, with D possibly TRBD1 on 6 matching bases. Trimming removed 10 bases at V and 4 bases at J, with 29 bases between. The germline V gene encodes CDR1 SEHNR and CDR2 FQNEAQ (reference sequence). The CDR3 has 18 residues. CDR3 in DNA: TGTGCCACCCCGCCCCGGCGACAGGCCCATCCGAACGGAAACACCATATATTTT. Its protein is CATPPRRQAHPNGNTIYF.

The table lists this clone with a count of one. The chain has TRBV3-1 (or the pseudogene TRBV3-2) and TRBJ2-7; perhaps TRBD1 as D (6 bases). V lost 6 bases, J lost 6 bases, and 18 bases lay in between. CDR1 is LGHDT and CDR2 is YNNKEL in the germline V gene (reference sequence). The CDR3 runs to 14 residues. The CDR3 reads CASSQNLLGGEQYF. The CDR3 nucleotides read TGTGCCAGCAGTCAGAACCTACTAGGGGGCGAGCAGTACTTC.

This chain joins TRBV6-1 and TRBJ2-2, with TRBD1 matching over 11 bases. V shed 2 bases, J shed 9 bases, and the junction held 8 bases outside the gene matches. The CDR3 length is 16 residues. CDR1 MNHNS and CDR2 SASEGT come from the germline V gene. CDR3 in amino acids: CASSEIGTGGIRELFF. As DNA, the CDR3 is TGTGCCAGCAGTGAAATCGGGACAGGGGGTATCCGGGAGCTGTTTTTT.

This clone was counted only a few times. CDR3 sequence reads: CASSIGGTAYNSPLHF. The DNA for the CDR3 is TGTGCCAGTAGTATAGGCGGGACAGCCTATAATTCACCCCTCCACTTT. V usage is TRBV19 and J usage is TRBJ1-6; 7 positions agree with TRBD1. Trimming cost V 1 base and J 2 bases; bases outside gene matches: 2. Germline V gene sequence: CDR1 LNHDA, CDR2 SQIVND (reference sequence). This CDR3 has 16 residues.

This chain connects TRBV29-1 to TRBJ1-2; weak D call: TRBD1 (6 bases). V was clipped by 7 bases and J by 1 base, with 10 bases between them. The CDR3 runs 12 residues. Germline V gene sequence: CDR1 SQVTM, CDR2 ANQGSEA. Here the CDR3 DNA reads TGCAGCGCTAGAGGGGGTAACTATGGCTACACCTTC. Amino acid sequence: CSARGGNYGYTF. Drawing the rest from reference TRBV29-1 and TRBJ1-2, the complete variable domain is SAVISQKPSRDICQRGTSLTIQCQVDSQVTMMFWYRQQPGQSLTLIATANQGSEATYESGFVIDKFPISRPNLTFSTLTVSNMSPEDSSIYLCSARGGNYGYTFGSGTRLTVV.

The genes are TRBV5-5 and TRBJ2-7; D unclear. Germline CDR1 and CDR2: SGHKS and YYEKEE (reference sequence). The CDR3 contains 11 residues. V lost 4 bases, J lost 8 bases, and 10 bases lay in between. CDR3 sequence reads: CASSADLQQYF. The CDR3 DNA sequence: TGTGCCAGCAGCGCCGACTTGCAGCAGTACTTC.

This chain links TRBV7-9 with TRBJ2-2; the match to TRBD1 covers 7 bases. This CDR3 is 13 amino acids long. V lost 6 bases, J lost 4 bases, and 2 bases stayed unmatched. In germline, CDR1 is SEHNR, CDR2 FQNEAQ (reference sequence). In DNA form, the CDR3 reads TGTGCCAGCAGGACAGGGACCACCGGGGAGCTGTTTTTT. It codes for CASRTGTTGELFF.

The CDR3 DNA is TGTGCCAGCAGCCAAGTTGGTCTAGGAGAGACCCAGTACTTC. Residues: CASSQVGLGETQYF. The chain couples TRBV4-2 to TRBJ2-5; no firm D call. Germline values: CDR1 LGHNA, CDR2 YNFKEQ. This CDR3 has 14 residues. Trimming took 1 base from V and 4 from J, leaving 10 bases between them.

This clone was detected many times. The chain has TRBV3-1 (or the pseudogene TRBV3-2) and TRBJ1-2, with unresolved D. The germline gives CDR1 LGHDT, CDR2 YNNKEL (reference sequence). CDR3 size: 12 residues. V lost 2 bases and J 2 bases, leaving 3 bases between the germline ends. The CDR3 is CASSQSNYGYTF. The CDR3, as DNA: TGTGCCAGCAGCCAAAGCAACTATGGCTACACCTTC.

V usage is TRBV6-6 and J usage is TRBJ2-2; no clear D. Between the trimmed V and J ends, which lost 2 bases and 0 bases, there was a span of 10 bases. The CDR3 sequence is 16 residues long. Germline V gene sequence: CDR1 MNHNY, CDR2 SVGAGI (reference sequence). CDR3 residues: CASSYPENANTGELFF. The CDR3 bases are TGTGCCAGCAGTTACCCAGAAAACGCGAACACCGGGGAGCTGTTTTTT.

The CDR3 DNA is TGTGCCAGCAGTTTTTTCCAGGGGGGTTACGAGCAGTACTTC. Translated: CASSFFQGGYEQYF. The chain combines TRBV28 with TRBJ2-7; D is possibly TRBD1 (7 bases). CDR1 and CDR2 from the germline V gene are MDHEN and SYDVKM. The CDR3 consists of 14 residues. The V and J ends lost 3 bases and 4 bases respectively, with 13 bases between them.

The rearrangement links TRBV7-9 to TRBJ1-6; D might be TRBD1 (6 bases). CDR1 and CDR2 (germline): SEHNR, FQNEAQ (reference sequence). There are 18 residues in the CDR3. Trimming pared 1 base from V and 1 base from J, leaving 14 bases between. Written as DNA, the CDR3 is TGTGCCAGCAGCTTAGTCCACAACCAGGGGTCCTATAATTCACCCCTCCACTTT. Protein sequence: CASSLVHNQGSYNSPLHF.

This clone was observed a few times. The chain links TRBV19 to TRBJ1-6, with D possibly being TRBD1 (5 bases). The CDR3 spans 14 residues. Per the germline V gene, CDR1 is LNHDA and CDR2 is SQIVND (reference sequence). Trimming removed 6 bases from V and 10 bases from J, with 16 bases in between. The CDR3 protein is CASSPAGRRSPLHF. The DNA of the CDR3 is TGTGCCAGTAGCCCCGCGGGGCGCCGATCACCCCTCCACTTT.

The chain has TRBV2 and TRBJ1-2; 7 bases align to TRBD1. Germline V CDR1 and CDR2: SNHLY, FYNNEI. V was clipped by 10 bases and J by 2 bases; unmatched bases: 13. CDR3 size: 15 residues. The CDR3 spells CANRDSNSWNYGYTF. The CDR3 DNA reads TGTGCCAACCGGGACAGCAACAGTTGGAACTATGGCTACACCTTC.

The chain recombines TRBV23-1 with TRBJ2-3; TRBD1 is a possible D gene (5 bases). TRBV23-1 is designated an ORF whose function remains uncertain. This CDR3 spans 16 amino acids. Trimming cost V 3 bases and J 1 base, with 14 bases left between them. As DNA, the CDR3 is TGCGCCAGCAGTCACTCGTTTCAGGGATGCACAGATACGCAGTATTTT. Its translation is CASSHSFQGCTDTQYF.

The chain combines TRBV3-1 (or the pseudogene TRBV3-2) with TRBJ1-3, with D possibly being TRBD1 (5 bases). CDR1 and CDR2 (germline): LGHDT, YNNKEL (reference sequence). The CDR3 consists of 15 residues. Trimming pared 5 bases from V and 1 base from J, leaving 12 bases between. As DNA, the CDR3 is TGTGCCAGCAGCTCAGGGAGGCGGTCTGGAAACACCATATATTTT. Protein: CASSSGRRSGNTIYF.

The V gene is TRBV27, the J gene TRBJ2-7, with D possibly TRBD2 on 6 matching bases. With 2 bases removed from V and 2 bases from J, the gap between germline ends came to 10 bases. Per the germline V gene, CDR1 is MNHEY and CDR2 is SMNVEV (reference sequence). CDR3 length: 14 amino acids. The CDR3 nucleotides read TGTGCCAGCAGTTTAGAGGGACTCACCTACGAGCAGTACTTC. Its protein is CASSLEGLTYEQYF.